The clone carrying this T cell receptor (beta chain) has more than one count but fewer than ten. Per donor, one heparinised blood draw averaged approximately 120 mL. V was cut by 0 bases and J by 3 bases, with 12 bases left in between. Germline values: CDR1 SQVTM, CDR2 ANQGSEA. CDR3 length: 14 residues. These data come from a study of beta chain features in type 1 diabetes. Expressed TCRB transcripts were sequenced because the entire RNA isolate underwent reverse transcription. Clones were read by immunoSEQ multiplex PCR, and TCRdb kept only the in-frame ones, dropping some. The sample records about 900,000 clones, roughly 17% being singletons.

Sample: naive CD4+ T cells from blood. This clonotype was sampled from a woman aged 18 to 35 in good health. The chain has TRBV29-1 and TRBJ2-7; D is tentatively TRBD1 or TRBD2 (6 bases each). The CDR3 protein is CSVEEGRDNYEQYF. The CDR3 DNA sequence: TGCAGCGTTGAAGAAGGGCGGGACAACTACGAGCAGTACTTC.